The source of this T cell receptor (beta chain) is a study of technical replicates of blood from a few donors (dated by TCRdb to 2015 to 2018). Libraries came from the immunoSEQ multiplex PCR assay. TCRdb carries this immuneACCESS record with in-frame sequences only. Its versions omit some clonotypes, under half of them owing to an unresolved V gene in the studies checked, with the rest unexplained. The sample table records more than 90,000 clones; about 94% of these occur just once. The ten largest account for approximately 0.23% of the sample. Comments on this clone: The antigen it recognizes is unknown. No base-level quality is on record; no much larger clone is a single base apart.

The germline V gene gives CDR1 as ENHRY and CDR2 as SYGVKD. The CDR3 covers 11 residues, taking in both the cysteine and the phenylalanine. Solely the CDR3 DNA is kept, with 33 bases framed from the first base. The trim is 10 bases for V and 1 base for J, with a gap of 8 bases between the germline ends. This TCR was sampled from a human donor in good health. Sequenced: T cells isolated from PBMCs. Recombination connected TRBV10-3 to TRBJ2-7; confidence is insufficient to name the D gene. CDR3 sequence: CATSGSYEQYF. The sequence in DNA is TGTGCCACCTCAGGTTCCTACGAGCAGTACTTC.